A single sample is the source of the 24 T cell receptor beta chains below, sequenced in a study of T cells after yellow fever vaccination. TCRdb re-derived calls from the 5' RACE reads in MiXCR, one entry per CDR3 protein. The repertoire holds under 700,000 distinct CDR3 sequences, with 17% as singletons. The sequences come from PBMCs, collected around 5 days after the first yellow fever vaccination. The receptors here all came from a young man who received the YFV17D yellow fever vaccine.

This sequence joins TRBV15 and TRBJ2-1; TRBD1 matches at 7 bases. J was trimmed by 5 bases and V by 3 bases; bases with no gene match: 7. In germline, CDR1 is LNHNV, CDR2 YYDKDF (reference sequence). The CDR3 has 15 residues. CDR3 DNA sequence: TGTGCCACCAGCAGTTTCTGGGACAGCAACAATGAGCAGTTCTTC. The encoded protein is CATSSFWDSNNEQFF.

The sample holds a few counts of this clonotype. The chain carries TRBV5-1 and TRBJ1-6, with D possibly matching TRBD1 (5 bases). Trimming pared 5 bases from V and 7 bases from J, leaving 16 bases between. This CDR3 has 15 amino acids. Germline lookup yields CDR1 SGHRS and CDR2 YFSETQ. The CDR3 nucleotides read TGCGCCAGCAGTAGGTGGGAGGGGAGAAATTCACCCCTCCACTTT. Translated, it gives CASSRWEGRNSPLHF.

The gene calls are TRBV10-3 and TRBJ2-7; D is unresolved. V lost 0 bases to trimming and J lost 1 base, with 10 bases between them. Germline lookup yields CDR1 ENHRY and CDR2 SYGVKD. The CDR3 has 15 residues. Written as DNA, the CDR3 is TGTGCCATCAGTGAGTCGCAAACACTGTCCTACGAGCAGTACTTC. Its protein is CAISESQTLSYEQYF.

This clonotype was seen a handful of times. The chain employs TRBV20-1 and TRBJ1-5; D perhaps matches TRBD1 (6 bases). The V end lost 3 bases, the J end lost 5 bases, and 17 bases lay between the germline ends. Germline V gene sequence: CDR1 DFQATT, CDR2 SNEGSKA (reference sequence). The CDR3 covers 15 residues. As DNA, the CDR3 is TGCAGTGCTAGTTCCAGGGGAGGAAATGATCAGCCCCAGCATTTT. It translates to CSASSRGGNDQPQHF.

This clonotype appeared many times. CDR3 DNA: TGTGCCAGCAGTTTAGGACAGGGGGCTTCACCCCTCCACTTT. This sequence encodes CASSLGQGASPLHF. V is TRBV12-3 or TRBV12-4 and J is TRBJ1-6, with TRBD1 matching 10 bases. J was trimmed by 9 bases and V by 1 base; bases with no gene match: 0. This CDR3 has 14 amino acids.

The sample holds a few counts of this clonotype. DNA of the CDR3: TGTGCCAGTAGTATCGGGAAAGGGTCGACCACTGAAGCTTTCTTT. Translation gives CASSIGKGSTTEAFF. This chain links TRBV19 with TRBJ1-1; D is ambiguous. CDR1 and CDR2 (germline): LNHDA, SQIVND (reference sequence). V lost 3 bases, J lost 4 bases, and 15 bases lay in between. The CDR3 is made up of 15 amino acids.

This chain joins TRBV27 and TRBJ1-3; D remains unclear. This CDR3 has 15 amino acids. The V gene lost 9 bases and the J gene lost 0 bases, with 15 bases spanning the gap. Germline CDR1 reads MNHEY; CDR2 reads SMNVEV (reference sequence). The CDR3 DNA reads TGTGCCAGAAATCATCAACGAGTCTCTGGAAACACCATATATTTT. Protein product: CARNHQRVSGNTIYF.

This clonotype was found a few times. V gene TRBV7-8 combines with J gene TRBJ2-2; the D gene could be TRBD1 or TRBD2 (6 bases each). The length of the CDR3 is 16 residues. The germline V and J ends were trimmed by 1 base and 1 base, with 10 bases remaining between them. Looked up from germline, CDR1 is SGHVS and CDR2 is FQNEAQ. CDR3 coding DNA: TGTGCCAGCAGCTTAGGGGGGGCTCGGAACACCGGGGAGCTGTTTTTT. Protein product: CASSLGGARNTGELFF.

This clonotype was seen more than once but under ten times. The CDR3 sequence: CASSLAREVAFF. The CDR3 bases are TGTGCCAGCAGTTTGGCGCGGGAAGTAGCTTTCTTT. J is TRBJ1-1 and V is TRBV12-3 or TRBV12-4; D unclear. The ends were cut back, 3 bases at V and 10 bases at J, with 12 bases in the middle. This CDR3 comprises 12 residues.

CDR3 residues: CASRPGQGSNQPQHF. The CDR3 region has the DNA TGTGCCAGCAGGCCGGGGCAGGGGAGCAATCAGCCCCAGCATTTT. V and J are TRBV27 and TRBJ1-5, with D perhaps TRBD1 (6 bases). The CDR3 runs to 15 residues. CDR1 is MNHEY, CDR2 SMNVEV, per germline (reference sequence). V dropped 6 bases and J dropped 1 base, with 13 bases sitting between them.

The sample holds a few counts of this clonotype. The rearrangement joins TRBV20-1 to TRBJ1-1; no firm D call. CDR1 and CDR2 (germline): DFQATT, SNEGSKA (reference sequence). With 3 bases removed from V and 5 bases from J, the gap between germline ends came to 13 bases. There are 13 residues in the CDR3. The CDR3 DNA reads TGCAGTGCTAGGAAAAACGTCGGAACTGAAGCTTTCTTT. Encoded protein: CSARKNVGTEAFF.

The rearrangement links TRBV25-1 to TRBJ1-2; D gene uncertain. V was shortened by 1 base and J by 6 bases, with 9 bases between the two germline ends. The CDR3 sequence is 13 residues long. Looked up from germline, CDR1 is MGHDK and CDR2 is SYGVNS. CDR3 DNA sequence: TGTGCCAGCAGTGAATCCTTTTACCATGGCTACACCTTC. Translated, it gives CASSESFYHGYTF.

A few counts support this clonotype. The CDR3 DNA is TGTGCCAGCAGCTGGACAGGGCGCGATGAGCAGTTCTTC. Translation: CASSWTGRDEQFF. The rearrangement joins TRBV7-2 to TRBJ2-1; TRBD1 agrees at 8 bases. Germline CDR1 reads SGHTA; CDR2 reads FQGNSA. This CDR3 comprises 13 residues. With V trimmed by 4 bases and J by 8 bases, 4 bases remained unmatched.

This clonotype was counted at least ten times. This chain joins TRBV12-3 or TRBV12-4 and TRBJ2-2; the D gene is possibly TRBD1 (6 bases). This CDR3 is built from 12 residues. V lost 3 bases and J 9 bases, leaving 8 bases between the germline ends. Here the CDR3 reads CASSLGAWELFF. The CDR3 DNA follows: TGTGCCAGCAGTTTGGGGGCGTGGGAGCTGTTTTTT.

This clonotype came up a few times. This chain joins TRBV10-1 and TRBJ2-3; D uncertain. This CDR3 has 15 amino acids. Germline CDR1 is WNHNN and CDR2 is SYGVQD (reference sequence). V shed 3 bases and J shed 0 bases, with 10 bases lying between them. CDR3 loop: CASSDHSSSTDTQYF. The DNA for the CDR3 is TGCGCCAGCAGTGATCATTCGTCTAGCACAGATACGCAGTATTTT.

This sequence joins TRBV3-1 and TRBJ2-5, with 9 nucleotides matching TRBD1. Germline V gene lookup returns CDR1 LGHDT and CDR2 YNNKEL (reference sequence). V lost 1 base to trimming and J lost 4 bases; unmatched junction nucleotides: 10. The CDR3 runs 17 residues. CDR3 sequence: CASSQGLGQGLGETQYF. The DNA of the CDR3 is TGTGCCAGCAGCCAAGGCCTGGGACAGGGTTTAGGAGAGACCCAGTACTTC.

The rearrangement links TRBV4-3 to TRBJ1-1, with 9 bases matching TRBD1. V shed 0 bases, J shed 4 bases, and the junction held 3 bases outside the gene matches. The CDR3 has 15 amino acids. The germline CDR1 and CDR2 sequences are LGHNA and YSLEER. The CDR3 nucleotides read TGCGCCAGCAGCCAAGACAAACAGGGGGCCACTGAAGCTTTCTTT. Translating it yields CASSQDKQGATEAFF.

This clonotype was recorded a few times. CDR3 region: CATSRGFTRNTGELFF. The CDR3 region has the DNA TGTGCCACCAGCAGAGGGTTCACGAGGAACACCGGGGAGCTGTTTTTT. The chain joins TRBV15 to TRBJ2-2; D remains unclear. The CDR3 covers 16 residues. V was cut by 1 base and J by 1 base, with 10 bases left in between. Germline CDR1 reads LNHNV; CDR2 reads YYDKDF (reference sequence).

This clonotype was detected ten times or more. The chain joins TRBV21-1 to TRBJ2-7; the DNA was not compared with TRBD1, the D call given in the table. TRBV21-1 is a listed pseudogene. The CDR3 extends over 16 amino acids. Here the CDR3 DNA reads TGTGCCAGCAGCGGGGGACACCGGGGAAGCTCCTACGAGCAGTACGTC. Residues: CASSGGHRGSSYEQYV.

Ten or more counts support this clonotype. The chain links TRBV24-1 to TRBJ2-1; D not certain. CDR3 size: 19 residues. Trimming pared 3 bases from V and 0 bases from J, leaving 20 bases between. Germline-derived CDR1 and CDR2 are KGHDR and SFDVKD. CDR3 DNA: TGTGCCACCAGTGATACACTCCGGCAGCCCTCCACCTCCTACAATGAGCAGTTCTTC. As protein: CATSDTLRQPSTSYNEQFF.

This clonotype has just a few counts. In nucleotides, the CDR3 is TGTGCCAGCAGTTGGGCTTACAGGGAGGGGGCCAACACTGAAGCTTTCTTT. It specifies CASSWAYREGANTEAFF. The genes are TRBV6-5 and TRBJ1-1; 7 nucleotides match TRBD1. V dropped 4 bases and J dropped 2; count of bases not matched to a gene: 13. This CDR3 is 17 amino acids long. CDR1 MNHEY and CDR2 SVGAGI come from the germline V gene.

The V call is TRBV7-2, the J call TRBJ2-1; 9 nucleotides align to TRBD1. V shed 1 base, J shed 7 bases, and the junction held 5 bases outside the gene matches. The CDR3 length is 15 residues. Germline V gene data show CDR1 as SGHTA and CDR2 as FQGNSA. CDR3 protein: CASSLVGQGMNEQFF. The DNA of the CDR3 is TGTGCCAGCAGCTTAGTAGGACAGGGGATGAATGAGCAGTTCTTC.

The genes are TRBV9 and TRBJ1-4, with a weak D call TRBD1 (5 bases). The CDR3 loop spans 15 amino acids. V was pared by 3 bases and J by 6 bases, with 15 bases between. From germline, CDR1 is SGDLS and CDR2 YYNGEE. CDR3 in amino acids: CASSAGDPGYEKLFF. The CDR3 coding sequence is TGTGCCAGCAGCGCCGGGGACCCCGGCTATGAAAAACTGTTTTTT.

Only a few counts were recorded for this clonotype. The V call is TRBV20-1, the J call TRBJ2-7, with 8 nucleotides matching TRBD2. The J segment lost 0 bases and the V segment lost 2 bases, leaving 6 bases of the junction unmatched. The CDR3 contains 15 residues. Per the germline V gene, CDR1 is DFQATT and CDR2 is SNEGSKA (reference sequence). The CDR3 sequence is CSARSLAGRSYEQYF. CDR3 nucleotides: TGCAGTGCTAGATCCCTAGCGGGTCGCTCCTACGAGCAGTACTTC.